One and the same sample provided the 23 T cell receptor beta chains below, sequenced in a study of blood T cells in healthy people across ages. For the second PCR, which ran for about 7 to 12 cycles, a sample-barcoded 5' primer and a J-beta primer mix were used. TCRdb independently ran MiXCR on the 5' RACE reads; one entry per CDR3 protein. The sample contains more than 900,000 distinct CDR3 sequences, less than 25% of which appear only once. The sample also formed part of further work on T cells of mothers and their children.

Input material: blood. Source of these receptors: a girl aged 2-15 years in good health.

The chain recombines TRBV7-2 with TRBJ2-1, with a possible D match to TRBD2 (5 bases). Per germline, CDR1 SGHTA and CDR2 FQGNSA. Trimming took off 6 bases at V and 5 bases at J, with 11 bases between the two ends. This CDR3 contains 13 residues. Here the CDR3 reads CASSQGLNNEQFF. The DNA of the CDR3 is TGTGCCAGCAGTCAAGGACTCAACAATGAGCAGTTCTTC.

The CDR3 DNA sequence: TGTGCCAGCAGTGCTCTGGACAGGGGCGGGGAGACCCAGTACTTC. Encoded protein: CASSALDRGGETQYF. The rearrangement joins TRBV25-1 to TRBJ2-5, with TRBD1 matching 9 bases. This CDR3 has 15 residues. V was clipped by 4 bases and J by 5 bases; unmatched bases: 8. In germline, CDR1 is MGHDK, CDR2 SYGVNS. Using reference TRBV25-1 and TRBJ2-5 for the parts outside the CDR3, the full variable domain is EADIYQTPRYLVIGTGKKITLECSQTMGHDKMYWYQQDPGMELHLIHYSYGVNSTEKGDLSSESTVSRIRTEHFPLTLESARPSHTSQYLCASSALDRGGETQYFGPGTRLLVL.

This clonotype has a handful of counts. The chain has TRBV28 and TRBJ2-1; possible D gene TRBD2, 6 bases. There are 11 residues in the CDR3. The germline V gene has CDR1 MDHEN and CDR2 SYDVKM. The ends were cut back, 8 bases at V and 13 bases at J, with 15 bases in the middle. The CDR3 coding sequence is TGTGCCAGCGGGGGACTCGAATTACAGTTCTTC. Protein sequence: CASGGLELQFF.

This clonotype was seen many times. V usage is TRBV7-2 and J usage is TRBJ2-5; unclear D gene. V gave up 0 bases and J gave up 1 base, with 6 bases separating them. Germline V gene data show CDR1 as SGHTA and CDR2 as FQGNSA. This CDR3 comprises 14 residues. DNA for the CDR3: TGTGCCAGCAGCTTAGCAGGACCCCAAGAGACCCAGTACTTC. This translates into CASSLAGPQETQYF.

This clonotype was seen more than once but under ten times. The gene calls are TRBV28 and TRBJ2-5; D call uncertain. The germline V gene has CDR1 MDHEN and CDR2 SYDVKM. The CDR3 has 16 residues. Trimming took 6 bases from V and 1 from J, leaving 18 bases between them. In DNA, the CDR3 is TGTGCCAGCAGCCACCGGTTGCAGCAGACCCAAGAGACCCAGTACTTC. This gives the protein CASSHRLQQTQETQYF. Filled out from reference TRBV28 and TRBJ2-5, the complete variable domain reads DVKVTQSSRYLVKRTGEKVFLECVQDMDHENMFWYRQDPGLGLRLIYFSYDVKMKEKGDIPEGYSVSREKKERFSLILESASTNQTSMYLCASSHRLQQTQETQYFGPGTRLLVL.

Here the CDR3 reads CASSLVSRLENTGELFF. CDR3 bases: TGTGCCAGCAGCTTGGTCTCTCGACTGGAGAACACCGGGGAGCTGTTTTTT. The V call is TRBV7-2, the J call TRBJ2-2; D gene uncertain. The CDR3 runs 17 residues. Germline loops: CDR1 SGHTA, CDR2 FQGNSA. The germline V and J ends were trimmed by 3 bases and 1 base, with 15 bases remaining between them.

V is TRBV20-1 and J is TRBJ2-7; 9 bases match TRBD1. The germline V gene has CDR1 DFQATT and CDR2 SNEGSKA (reference sequence). This CDR3 has 13 amino acids. The ends lost 6 bases at V and 3 bases at J; junction bases unmatched: 6. For the CDR3, the DNA is TGCAGTGCGCGTCAGACAGGGGGCTACGAGCAGTACTTC. Amino acids: CSARQTGGYEQYF.

The chain has TRBV29-1 and TRBJ2-2; the match to TRBD2 covers 8 bases. Germline V CDR1 and CDR2: SQVTM, ANQGSEA. V was clipped by 7 bases and J by 0 bases; unmatched bases: 4. This CDR3 region has 14 residues. The chain's CDR3 is CSALAEANTGELFF. The CDR3 DNA sequence: TGCAGCGCACTAGCGGAGGCGAACACCGGGGAGCTGTTTTTT.

This clonotype was seen a few times. The chain links TRBV4-3 to TRBJ2-3, with 7 positions matching TRBD1. The CDR3 spans 16 residues. CDR1 LGHNA and CDR2 YSLEER come from the germline V gene. V trimming: 0 bases; J trimming: 2 bases; junction bases outside the gene matches: 5. This chain's CDR3 is CASSQDRGTPTDTQYF. The DNA for the CDR3 is TGCGCCAGCAGCCAAGACAGGGGGACCCCCACAGATACGCAGTATTTT.

This clonotype has just a few counts. The chain has TRBV6-5 and TRBJ1-4; no definite D call. CDR3 length: 15 amino acids. Trimming left V 6 bases short and J 0 bases short, with 11 bases between. The V gene's germline CDR1 is MNHEY and CDR2 SVGAGI. The DNA of the CDR3 is TGTGCCAGCAGATTACCGGCTGCAACTAATGAAAAACTGTTTTTT. It codes for CASRLPAATNEKLFF.

V is TRBV29-1 and J is TRBJ2-1, with 10 bases fitting TRBD2. The germline V gene has CDR1 SQVTM and CDR2 ANQGSEA. With V trimmed by 1 base and J by 8 bases, 5 bases remained unmatched. The CDR3 consists of 14 residues. DNA of the CDR3: TGCAGCGTTGAAGGTCTAGCGGGGGTATATGAGCAGTTCTTC. Translation: CSVEGLAGVYEQFF.

CDR3 protein: CASSQVQGALETQYF. CDR3 nucleotides: TGCGCCAGCAGCCAAGTCCAGGGGGCCCTCGAGACCCAGTACTTC. The gene calls are TRBV4-3 and TRBJ2-5, with 8 bases lining up with TRBD1. CDR1 is LGHNA, CDR2 YSLEER, per germline. The CDR3 has 15 amino acids. V lost 1 base, J lost 5 bases, and 6 bases stayed unmatched.

There are a few counts of this clonotype. This chain uses TRBV12-3 or TRBV12-4 with TRBJ1-4, with D possibly being TRBD1 (5 bases). Trimming left V 6 bases short and J 8 bases short, with 22 bases between. The CDR3 consists of 16 residues. DNA for the CDR3: TGTGCCAGCAGACCCGGTCTGGGGGGAGTCCAAGAAAAACTGTTTTTT. It translates to CASRPGLGGVQEKLFF.

A few counts support this clonotype. This chain joins TRBV28 and TRBJ1-1; weak D call: TRBD1 (6 bases). The CDR3 has 12 amino acids. V was cut by 6 bases and J by 6 bases, with 11 bases left in between. From germline, CDR1 is MDHEN and CDR2 SYDVKM. CDR3 sequence (DNA): TGTGCCAGCAGGAGGGGGGTAGCTGAAGCTTTCTTT. It codes for CASRRGVAEAFF.

A few counts support this clonotype. The chain joins TRBV29-1 to TRBJ2-5; D gene ambiguous. The DNA matches TRBJ2-7 better at its end, which makes the J call doubtful. CDR1 and CDR2 (germline): SQVTM, ANQGSEA. This CDR3 has 13 residues. The CDR3 sequence is CSVEDPKSYEQYF. The CDR3 nucleotides read TGCAGCGTTGAAGATCCGAAATCCTACGAGCAGTACTTC.

This clonotype was found a few times. In DNA form, the CDR3 reads TGTGCCAGCAGTTTGGGGGCCGACTCTTTTATTTTCTTT. This translates into CASSLGADSFIFF. This chain joins TRBV28 and TRBJ1-1, with a weak D call TRBD1 (6 bases). Germline V CDR1 and CDR2: MDHEN, SYDVKM. V lost 3 bases, J lost 13 bases, and 18 bases lay in between. The CDR3 sequence is 13 residues long.

This rearrangement joins TRBV6-2 or TRBV6-3 to TRBJ2-2; maybe TRBD2 (5 bases). The V and J ends lost 8 bases and 2 bases respectively, with 18 bases between them. Germline assignment: CDR1 MNHEY and CDR2 SVGEGT. The CDR3 has 16 amino acids. In nucleotides, the CDR3 is TGTGCCAGCCTTGGAGGCTCGAAACTTAACACCGGGGAGCTGTTTTTT. This codes for CASLGGSKLNTGELFF.

This clonotype was recorded a few times. The rearrangement uses TRBV5-1 and TRBJ2-3, with TRBD1 identical over 7 bases. The CDR3 has 16 amino acids. CDR1 and CDR2 (germline): SGHRS, YFSETQ. The ends lost 1 base at V and 0 bases at J; junction bases unmatched: 5. CDR3 loop: CASSLRQGISTDTQYF. CDR3 coding DNA: TGCGCCAGCAGCTTGAGACAGGGAATAAGCACAGATACGCAGTATTTT.

This clonotype was detected a few times. The J gene is TRBJ2-5, the V gene TRBV20-1, with a weak D call TRBD1 (5 bases). Germline V lookup: CDR1 DFQATT, CDR2 SNEGSKA (reference sequence). The CDR3 totals 12 residues. The V and J ends lost 4 bases and 7 bases respectively, with 13 bases between them. The CDR3 bases are TGCAGTGCTATCCAGGGCGGCGGGACCCAGTACTTC. It codes for CSAIQGGGTQYF.

Concerning this clonotype: The junction shows a germline mismatch at one end, possibly a read error. V usage is TRBV7-9 and J usage is TRBJ2-5; TRBD1 might be the D (5 bases). This CDR3 has 11 residues. Germline CDR1 SEHNR, CDR2 FQNEAQ (reference sequence). The CDR3 protein is CASSSTVGATF. The CDR3 nucleotides are TGTGCCAGCAGCTCTACGGTAGGGGCCACCTTC.

The chain joins TRBV7-2 to TRBJ1-1; TRBD1 might be the D (5 bases). V dropped 7 bases and J dropped 0 bases, with 12 bases sitting between them. The CDR3 covers 14 residues. Germline assignment: CDR1 SGHTA and CDR2 FQGNSA. CDR3 nucleotides: TGTGCCAGCAACCAGGGTTGGGTGAACACTGAAGCTTTCTTT. Translating gives CASNQGWVNTEAFF.

This clonotype was detected only a few times. The rearrangement joins TRBV29-1 to TRBJ2-7; a weak D match, TRBD2 (5 bases). The CDR3 length is 11 residues. Per germline, CDR1 SQVTM and CDR2 ANQGSEA. V shed 7 bases and J shed 0 bases, with 7 bases lying between them. CDR3 bases: TGCAGCGCCGAGGGCTCCTACGAGCAGTACTTC. This gives the protein CSAEGSYEQYF.

This clonotype was found a few times. The V and J genes are TRBV4-3 and TRBJ2-3; TRBD1 is a possible D gene (6 bases). The germline V gene encodes CDR1 LGHNA and CDR2 YSLEER. This CDR3 has 17 residues. The V gene lost 0 bases and the J gene lost 3 bases, with 16 bases spanning the gap. CDR3 region: CASSQDSGAVRTDTQYF. The CDR3 DNA follows: TGCGCCAGCAGCCAAGATTCAGGGGCCGTGAGGACAGATACGCAGTATTTT.